A single sample gave rise to the 24 T cell receptor beta chains below, sequenced in a study of blood T cells in healthy people across ages. A second about 7 to 11 cycle PCR used barcoded and J-beta primers. One entry per CDR3 protein results from TCRdb running MiXCR on the 5' RACE reads. The sample yields approximately 820,000 distinct CDR3 sequences, approximately 44% seen once. The specimen sequenced was blood. The receptor source for this set is a man in his 60s in good health.

Only a few counts were recorded for this clonotype. The chain employs TRBV28 and TRBJ2-1, with 10 bases fitting TRBD1. After removal of 2 bases from V and 3 bases from J, the junction contained 4 bases not matched to a gene. The CDR3 runs 16 residues. Per germline, CDR1 MDHEN and CDR2 SYDVKM. DNA for the CDR3: TGTGCCAGCAGTTTAGCAGGACAGGGGGGCTACAATGAGCAGTTCTTC. Residues: CASSLAGQGGYNEQFF.

This clonotype was seen a handful of times. The gene calls are TRBV7-9 and TRBJ2-7, with D uncertain. V shed 5 bases and J shed 7 bases, with 9 bases lying between them. Per germline, CDR1 SEHNR and CDR2 FQNEAQ (reference sequence). This CDR3 contains 11 residues. This CDR3 is CASSTYNEQYF. The CDR3 coding sequence is TGTGCCAGCAGCACGTACAATGAGCAGTACTTC.

The chain combines TRBV30 with TRBJ2-1, with 11 bases aligning to TRBD2. The CDR3 loop spans 12 amino acids. After removal of 5 bases from V and 6 bases from J, the junction contained 0 bases not matched to a gene. CDR1 and CDR2 from the germline V gene are GTSNPN and SVGIG (reference sequence). CDR3 nucleotide sequence: TGTGCCTGGCTAGCGGGGGGCAATGAGCAGTTCTTC. It codes for CAWLAGGNEQFF. The complete variable domain, with remaining parts taken from reference TRBV30 and TRBJ2-1, reads SQTIHQWPATLVQPVGSPLSLECTVEGTSNPNLYWYRQAAGRGLQLLFYSVGIGQISSEVPQNLSASRPQDRQFILSSKKLLLSDSGFYLCAWLAGGNEQFFGPGTRLTVL.

The V and J genes are TRBV20-1 and TRBJ1-2; maybe TRBD1 (6 bases). CDR1 and CDR2 from the germline V gene are DFQATT and SNEGSKA (reference sequence). The CDR3 has 14 amino acids. Between the trimmed V and J ends, which lost 3 bases and 3 bases, there was a span of 14 bases. In nucleotides, the CDR3 is TGCAGTGCTAGGGTACAGGGTCTATACTATGGCTACACCTTC. Translated: CSARVQGLYYGYTF.

The chain couples TRBV4-3 to TRBJ1-4; D possibly corresponds to TRBD1 (5 bases). V shed 2 bases and J shed 8 bases, with 15 bases lying between them. The germline CDR1 and CDR2 sequences are LGHNA and YSLEER. The CDR3 length is 15 residues. CDR3 amino acids: CASSQNGGGSEKLFF. The CDR3 region has the DNA TGCGCCAGCAGCCAAAATGGGGGGGGTTCCGAAAAACTGTTTTTT.

The V and J genes are TRBV4-3 and TRBJ2-1; D gene unclear. Trimming left V 0 bases short and J 10 bases short, with 13 bases between. Germline assignment: CDR1 LGHNA and CDR2 YSLEER. There are 14 residues in the CDR3. In DNA form, the CDR3 reads TGCGCCAGCAGCCAAGATCTTGTTTCCAAAGAGCAGTTCTTC. This encodes CASSQDLVSKEQFF.

The rearrangement uses TRBV20-1 and TRBJ2-1, with 8 bases aligning to TRBD1. The CDR3 totals 13 residues. The junction had 4 bases not matched to a gene; V was cut back by 7 bases and J by 2 bases. Germline CDR1 and CDR2: DFQATT and SNEGSKA (reference sequence). The DNA of the CDR3 is TGCAGTGGAAACAGGGGGGCCTACAATGAGCAGTTCTTC. Residues: CSGNRGAYNEQFF.

This chain connects TRBV10-2 to TRBJ1-2; weak D call: TRBD1 (6 bases). CDR3 size: 20 residues. Germline loops: CDR1 WSHSY, CDR2 SAAADI. The V end was cut by 8 bases, the J end by 0 bases, with 31 bases between. Here the CDR3 DNA reads TGCGCCAGCGGGGGTGGTTTTTTAGGACAGTCCCCCCTTTCTAACTATGGCTACACCTTC. Its translation: CASGGGFLGQSPLSNYGYTF.

The rearrangement links TRBV28 to TRBJ2-7; D might be TRBD1 (5 bases). CDR1 is MDHEN and CDR2 is SYDVKM in the germline V gene. CDR3 length: 15 amino acids. V was clipped by 2 bases and J by 0 bases, with 11 bases between them. CDR3 DNA: TGTGCCAGCAGTTTAGGGGCGTTGGCCTCCTACGAGCAGTACTTC. Translation gives CASSLGALASYEQYF.

The V gene is TRBV18, the J gene TRBJ2-5; 10 bases are a match to TRBD2. Per the germline V gene, CDR1 is KGHSH and CDR2 is LQKENI. This CDR3 region has 16 residues. J was trimmed by 0 bases and V by 2 bases; bases with no gene match: 3. Here the CDR3 DNA reads TGTGCCAGCTCACCAGCTAGCGGGGGTAACCAAGAGACCCAGTACTTC. It codes for CASSPASGGNQETQYF.

The V call is TRBV24-1, the J call TRBJ2-1; TRBD1 agrees at 9 bases. Germline lookup yields CDR1 KGHDR and CDR2 SFDVKD. The CDR3 has 15 residues. Germline trimming cut 6 bases from V and 9 bases from J; bases unmatched to any gene: 11. The CDR3 protein is CATSLETGGFGEQFF. The CDR3 DNA is TGTGCCACCAGTCTCGAGACAGGGGGATTCGGTGAGCAGTTCTTC.

Only a few counts were recorded for this clonotype. The chain is built from TRBV10-3 and TRBJ1-2, with D uncertain. The CDR3 extends over 12 amino acids. Per the germline V gene, CDR1 is ENHRY and CDR2 is SYGVKD. V lost 6 bases, J lost 8 bases, and 13 bases lay in between. The CDR3 DNA sequence: TGTGCCATCAGCCCACAGTCAGACGGCTACACCTTC. This translates into CAISPQSDGYTF.

This clonotype was observed a handful of times. V gene TRBV27 combines with J gene TRBJ2-7; TRBD1 matches at 9 bases. Germline CDR1 is MNHEY and CDR2 is SMNVEV (reference sequence). Losses at the gene ends were 4 bases for V and 4 bases for J; bases not matched to a gene: 5. CDR3 size: 14 residues. CDR3: CASSSGTGLYEQYF. The CDR3, as DNA: TGTGCCAGCAGTTCAGGGACAGGGTTGTACGAGCAGTACTTC.

Here the CDR3 reads CASSWILAGGPSSYNEQFF. The CDR3 coding sequence is TGTGCCAGCAGCTGGATCTTAGCGGGGGGCCCCAGCTCCTACAATGAGCAGTTCTTC. The gene calls are TRBV7-8 and TRBJ2-1, with 10 bases matching TRBD2. Germline loops: CDR1 SGHVS, CDR2 FQNEAQ. The CDR3 consists of 19 residues. V shed 4 bases, J shed 0 bases, and the junction held 12 bases outside the gene matches.

The table lists this clonotype with a few counts. The V call is TRBV20-1, the J call TRBJ2-1; D could derive from TRBD1 or TRBD2 (6 bases each). This CDR3 contains 16 residues. Germline V gene sequence: CDR1 DFQATT, CDR2 SNEGSKA (reference sequence). V was clipped by 0 bases and J by 3 bases, with 15 bases between them. The CDR3 here is CSARDREGGLYNEQFF. The CDR3 nucleotides read TGCAGTGCTAGAGATCGTGAGGGGGGCCTCTACAATGAGCAGTTCTTC.

Here the CDR3 reads CATSTPGTQYF. The DNA for the CDR3 is TGTGCCACCAGCACTCCAGGTACCCAGTACTTC. J is TRBJ2-5 and V is TRBV15, with D uncertain. This CDR3 has 11 amino acids. CDR1 is LNHNV and CDR2 is YYDKDF in the germline V gene (reference sequence). V lost 4 bases and J lost 8, with 8 bases in between.

This clonotype appeared a few times. This rearrangement joins TRBV4-3 to TRBJ2-3; 10 bases align to TRBD1. The CDR3 extends over 16 amino acids. J was trimmed by 4 bases and V by 2 bases; bases with no gene match: 6. Germline V gene sequence: CDR1 LGHNA, CDR2 YSLEER. The CDR3 DNA reads TGCGCCAGCAGCCAACCGGGACAGGGGTTCCCAGATACGCAGTATTTT. Protein sequence: CASSQPGQGFPDTQYF.

The chain employs TRBV6-2 or TRBV6-3 and TRBJ2-1, with 8 nucleotides matching TRBD1. There are 17 residues in the CDR3. V lost 2 bases, J lost 3 bases, and 9 bases stayed unmatched. CDR1 is MNHEY, CDR2 SVGEGT, per germline. In DNA, the CDR3 is TGTGCCAGCAGTTACGTAACCGGGACAGGCTTCTACAATGAGCAGTTCTTC. Translated: CASSYVTGTGFYNEQFF.

The chain recombines TRBV20-1 with TRBJ2-1; D tentatively reads TRBD1 or TRBD2 (5 bases each). The CDR3 has 13 amino acids. Germline V gene sequence: CDR1 DFQATT, CDR2 SNEGSKA (reference sequence). The V end was cut by 7 bases, the J end by 7 bases, with 17 bases between. CDR3 protein: CSVPGTSPNEQFF. DNA of the CDR3: TGCAGTGTCCCCGGGACCAGCCCGAATGAGCAGTTCTTC.

The chain employs TRBV21-1 and TRBJ1-5. TRBV21-1 counts as a pseudogene. The CDR3 extends over 10 amino acids. In DNA form, the CDR3 reads TGTGCCCTCGTGAGTCAGCCCCAGCATTTT. Its protein product is CALVSQPQHF.

The sample holds a few counts of this clonotype. V gene TRBV14 combines with J gene TRBJ2-1, with a weak D call TRBD2 (7 bases). The ends were cut back, 0 bases at V and 3 bases at J, with 15 bases in the middle. Germline V gene data show CDR1 as SGHDN and CDR2 as FVKESK. The CDR3 length is 17 residues. CDR3 coding DNA: TGTGCCAGCAGCCAAGATCGTCGGGGGGCTAACTACAATGAGCAGTTCTTC. Translated, it gives CASSQDRRGANYNEQFF.

This clonotype appeared a single time. The J gene is TRBJ2-2, the V gene TRBV20-1; D remains ambiguous. This CDR3 is 14 amino acids long. V dropped 1 base and J dropped 1 base, with 7 bases sitting between them. CDR1 and CDR2 from the germline V gene are DFQATT and SNEGSKA (reference sequence). CDR3 protein: CSARVSGNTGELFF. In DNA form, the CDR3 reads TGCAGTGCTAGAGTGTCAGGGAACACCGGGGAGCTGTTTTTT.

V gene TRBV15 combines with J gene TRBJ2-1; D unclear. The germline gives CDR1 LNHNV, CDR2 YYDKDF (reference sequence). Between the trimmed V and J ends, which lost 0 bases and 0 bases, there was a span of 6 bases. This CDR3 comprises 15 residues. The CDR3 DNA reads as TGTGCCACCAGCAGAGATCCCACCTCCTACAATGAGCAGTTCTTC. Protein product: CATSRDPTSYNEQFF.

This chain joins TRBV9 and TRBJ2-5; no clear D. This CDR3 comprises 16 residues. Per germline, CDR1 SGDLS and CDR2 YYNGEE. The V and J ends lost 3 bases and 7 bases respectively, with 22 bases between them. DNA of the CDR3: TGTGCCAGCAGCGAGATCGGATTAGGAGTAGGCGGGACCCAGTACTTC. Translation: CASSEIGLGVGGTQYF.